Listed here are 25 T cell receptor beta chains from one sample, sequenced in a study of OX40 agonist ivuxolimab in advanced cancers. Here immunoSEQ multiplex PCR was the method, and the copy in TCRdb shows in-frame clones only, minus some. The sample has over 80,000 clones; roughly 92% are singletons. The sequences come from CD4+ or CD8+ T cells sorted from blood, collected in a trial of the OX40 agonist ivuxolimab. The receptors shown here come from an adult with an advanced solid tumor such as melanoma, head and neck, liver or kidney cancer.

V and J are TRBV28 and TRBJ2-5; D gene uncertain. Gene TRBJ2-7 matches the end of the DNA better, so the J call may be wrong. CDR1 is MDHEN, CDR2 SYDVKM, per germline. The CDR3 consists of 14 residues. The CDR3 DNA reads TGTGCCAGCAGTTTCGGCGGAAACTCCTACGAGCAGTACTTC. Amino acids: CASSFGGNSYEQYF.

The CDR3: CASSYGRFSTDTQYF. For the CDR3, the DNA is TGTGCCAGCAGTTACGGACGGTTTAGCACAGATACGCAGTATTTT. The genes are TRBV6-5 and TRBJ2-3, with no clear D. CDR1 MNHEY and CDR2 SVGAGI come from the germline V gene. V was clipped by 2 bases and J by 0 bases, with 9 bases between them. This CDR3 has 15 amino acids.

The chain has TRBV4-1 and TRBJ2-1; 9 bases align to TRBD1. This CDR3 has 16 residues. Germline V gene data show CDR1 as MGHRA and CDR2 as YSYEKL. V lost 4 bases, J lost 5 bases, and 9 bases stayed unmatched. CDR3 loop: CASSRVGQGRNNEQFF. Written as DNA, the CDR3 is TGCGCCAGCAGCCGTGTGGGACAGGGTCGAAACAATGAGCAGTTCTTC.

The chain combines TRBV4-1 with TRBJ2-1; 14 nucleotides align to TRBD2. Germline loops: CDR1 MGHRA, CDR2 YSYEKL. With 0 bases clipped from V and 9 bases from J, the junction kept 4 bases outside the gene matches. This CDR3 region has 16 residues. The CDR3: CASSQEGLAGVGEQFF. The CDR3 DNA reads TGCGCCAGCAGCCAAGAGGGACTAGCGGGAGTCGGTGAGCAGTTCTTC.

This chain connects TRBV5-4 to TRBJ1-6; 8 nucleotides align to TRBD1. The germline V gene encodes CDR1 SGHNT and CDR2 YYREEE (reference sequence). This CDR3 comprises 16 residues. Trimming took 4 bases from V and 2 from J; bases not matched to a gene: 5. CDR3 DNA: TGTGCCAGCAGCCAGGACAGGGACACCTATAATTCACCCCTCCACTTT. This encodes CASSQDRDTYNSPLHF.

The DNA of the CDR3 is TGCGCCAGCAGCCAAGAGGGAGGGATCCAGGCCAAACGGTCGTATTTT. As protein: CASSQEGGIQAKRSYF. The rearrangement links TRBV4-1 to TRBJ2-3; TRBD2 matches at 7 bases. The CDR3 consists of 16 residues. The junction had 17 bases not matched to a gene; V was cut back by 0 bases and J by 14 bases. Germline V gene sequence: CDR1 MGHRA, CDR2 YSYEKL.

J is TRBJ2-1 and V is TRBV14; no firm D call. Looked up from germline, CDR1 is SGHDN and CDR2 is FVKESK. The CDR3 has 12 amino acids. The ends were cut back, 4 bases at V and 8 bases at J, with 9 bases in the middle. The CDR3 DNA sequence: TGTGCCAGCAGCCCCACCGCATATGAGCAGTTCTTC. Translating it yields CASSPTAYEQFF. Full variable domain (remainder filled in from reference TRBV14 and TRBJ2-1): EAGVTQFPSHSVIEKGQTVTLRCDPISGHDNLYWYRRVMGKEIKFLLHFVKESKQDESGMPNNRFLAERTGGTYSTLKVQPAELEDSGVYFCASSPTAYEQFFGPGTRLTVL.

The gene calls are TRBV11-2 and TRBJ2-3; perhaps TRBD2 as D (6 bases). CDR3 length: 15 amino acids. CDR1 is SGHAT, CDR2 FQNNGV, per germline. Trimming shortened V by 1 base and J by 1 base, and 9 bases separated the two germline ends. The chain's CDR3 is CASSLAGVGTDTQYF. CDR3 nucleotides: TGTGCCAGCAGCTTAGCGGGGGTTGGCACAGATACGCAGTATTTT.

The chain uses TRBV2 and TRBJ2-1, with D maybe TRBD2 (5 bases). Trimming shortened V by 6 bases and J by 5 bases, and 11 bases separated the two germline ends. Germline loops: CDR1 SNHLY, CDR2 FYNNEI. CDR3 size: 13 residues. The CDR3 is CASSDTRDNEQFF. As DNA, the CDR3 is TGTGCCAGCAGCGATACTAGAGACAATGAGCAGTTCTTC.

The chain has TRBV6-5 and TRBJ2-5; D may be TRBD1 or TRBD2 (5 bases each). The V end was cut by 6 bases, the J end by 5 bases, with 13 bases between. Germline V CDR1 and CDR2: MNHEY, SVGAGI. CDR3 length equals 13 residues. The DNA for the CDR3 is TGTGCCAGCAGCGCACCGGGACGCGAGACCCAGTACTTC. It yields the protein CASSAPGRETQYF.

The table lists this clone with a count of one. The chain joins TRBV6-1 to TRBJ2-6, with D perhaps matching TRBD2 (5 bases). The ends were cut back, 8 bases at V and 4 bases at J, with 15 bases in the middle. The CDR3 is 15 residues long. CDR1 is MNHNS and CDR2 is SASEGT in the germline V gene. This CDR3 is CASRELEPGANVLTF. Here the CDR3 DNA reads TGTGCCAGCCGCGAACTAGAACCCGGGGCCAACGTCCTGACTTTC.

Points on this clone: The junction does not match germline at one end; this may be a read error. The chain recombines TRBV7-7 with TRBJ2-5; possibly TRBD2 for D (5 bases). The V gene's germline CDR1 is SSHAT and CDR2 FNYEAQ (reference sequence). The CDR3 is made up of 13 amino acids. DNA for the CDR3: TGTGCTAGCAGCCCTAGCTTAATGGAGACCCAGTACTTC. It translates to CASSPSLMETQYF.

This clone appeared a single time. The chain has TRBV27 and TRBJ2-7; 13 bases are a match to TRBD2. Germline assignment: CDR1 MNHEY and CDR2 SMNVEV (reference sequence). V lost 5 bases and J lost 7; bases outside the gene matches: 5. This CDR3 spans 14 amino acids. The CDR3 is CASSPGLAGREQYF. In DNA form, the CDR3 reads TGTGCCAGCAGTCCGGGACTAGCGGGGCGGGAGCAGTACTTC.

The V call is TRBV19, the J call TRBJ2-6; D might be TRBD1 (6 bases). Germline V gene lookup returns CDR1 LNHDA and CDR2 SQIVND (reference sequence). This CDR3 spans 15 amino acids. Trimming stripped 7 bases from V and 0 bases from J, with 10 bases between. Here the CDR3 DNA reads TGTGCCAGTAAGCTCAGGGGCTCTGGGGCCAACGTCCTGACTTTC. Residues: CASKLRGSGANVLTF.

This chain links TRBV27 with TRBJ2-5, with 7 positions matching TRBD2. The J segment lost 0 bases and the V segment lost 7 bases, leaving 20 bases of the junction unmatched. The CDR3 has 19 residues. Germline CDR1 and CDR2: MNHEY and SMNVEV (reference sequence). For the CDR3, the DNA is TGTGCCAGCAAGAAGATCCGGGGTCGGGGGGTAGGTTACCAAGAGACCCAGTACTTC. This encodes CASKKIRGRGVGYQETQYF.

This chain uses TRBV7-9 with TRBJ2-7, with 8 positions matching TRBD1. Losses at the gene ends were 5 bases for V and 3 bases for J; bases not matched to a gene: 9. The CDR3 consists of 15 residues. Looked up from germline, CDR1 is SEHNR and CDR2 is FQNEAQ (reference sequence). The CDR3 DNA reads TGTGCCAGCAGCCCCCCGACAGGGGTTATCTACGAGCAGTACTTC. It is translated as CASSPPTGVIYEQYF.

The J gene is TRBJ2-3, the V gene TRBV25-1; weak D call: TRBD2 (6 bases). In germline, CDR1 is MGHDK, CDR2 SYGVNS. There are 13 residues in the CDR3. V was shortened by 1 base and J by 9 bases, with 11 bases between the two germline ends. In DNA form, the CDR3 reads TGTGCCAGCAGTGAATTAGGGGAGGCGACGCAGTATTTT. This codes for CASSELGEATQYF.

The rearrangement links TRBV2 to TRBJ2-5; 9 bases map to TRBD1. Germline V gene data show CDR1 as SNHLY and CDR2 as FYNNEI. The trim removed 4 bases at V and 5 bases at J, leaving 5 bases unmatched. The CDR3 loop spans 14 amino acids. CDR3 sequence reads: CASSVGGTGETQYF. CDR3 coding DNA: TGTGCCAGCAGTGTCGGGGGGACAGGGGAGACCCAGTACTTC.

This chain connects TRBV28 to TRBJ1-3; D not certain. The CDR3 length is 12 residues. Germline loops: CDR1 MDHEN, CDR2 SYDVKM. The germline V and J ends were trimmed by 7 bases and 0 bases, with 4 bases remaining between them. The CDR3 region is CASTASGNTIYF. The CDR3, as DNA: TGTGCCAGCACCGCCTCTGGAAACACCATATATTTT. The full variable domain, rest sourced from reference TRBV28 and TRBJ1-3, is DVKVTQSSRYLVKRTGEKVFLECVQDMDHENMFWYRQDPGLGLRLIYFSYDVKMKEKGDIPEGYSVSREKKERFSLILESASTNQTSMYLCASTASGNTIYFGEGSWLTVV.

The gene calls are TRBV11-3 and TRBJ2-5, with TRBD2 matching 10 bases. After removal of 4 bases from V and 3 bases from J, the junction contained 8 bases not matched to a gene. Per the germline V gene, CDR1 is SGHNT and CDR2 is YENEEA. The CDR3 loop spans 16 amino acids. Written as DNA, the CDR3 is TGTGCCAGCAGCTGGACCTCCGGGACTAGCGAAGAGACCCAGTACTTC. Amino acid sequence: CASSWTSGTSEETQYF.

This chain joins TRBV28 and TRBJ1-2; 11 nucleotides align to TRBD1. The V gene's germline CDR1 is MDHEN and CDR2 SYDVKM. With 7 bases clipped from V and 4 bases from J, the junction kept 14 bases outside the gene matches. This CDR3 contains 17 residues. The DNA of the CDR3 is TGTGCCAGCACAGGACAGGGGGCGGGGGTTGGAGGCTATGGCTACACCTTC. Its protein is CASTGQGAGVGGYGYTF.

Points on this clone: The DNA is left out, because the CDR3 cannot be placed on it with certainty; the CDR3 is given as TCRdb lists it. The chain is built from TRBV21-1 and TRBJ2-5. TRBV21-1 is recorded as a pseudogene. The CDR3 sequence runs 19 residues, both termini included. This CDR3 reads CASIFTGVAGGSRKETQYF.

CDR3 residues: CASSFNSPYGYTF. CDR3 sequence (DNA): TGTGCCAGCAGCTTTAACAGCCCTTATGGCTACACCTTC. V gene TRBV5-4 combines with J gene TRBJ1-2; the D is unclear. Per the germline V gene, CDR1 is SGHNT and CDR2 is YYREEE (reference sequence). The CDR3 spans 13 residues. Trimming shortened V by 2 bases and J by 5 bases, and 10 bases separated the two germline ends.

The V and J genes are TRBV5-8 and TRBJ1-5; TRBD1 matches at 8 bases. This CDR3 has 16 amino acids. Germline V lookup: CDR1 SGHTS, CDR2 YDEGEE. V was clipped by 3 bases and J by 5 bases; unmatched bases: 10. The CDR3 here is CASSSRDRRGDQPQHF. CDR3 nucleotide sequence: TGTGCCAGCAGCTCCCGGGACAGGCGAGGGGATCAGCCCCAGCATTTT.

The V and J genes are TRBV14 and TRBJ2-7, with D unresolved. This CDR3 is 14 amino acids long. Germline V gene data show CDR1 as SGHDN and CDR2 as FVKESK. V lost 2 bases and J lost 5, with 13 bases in between. CDR3: CASSQNIRANEQYF. CDR3 DNA: TGTGCCAGCAGCCAAAATATAAGGGCTAACGAGCAGTACTTC.